This T cell receptor beta chain was sequenced in a study of blood T cell repertoires in COVID-19 (dated by TCRdb to about 2020). Notes on the research overall: Samples from collaborators originated in the United States, Italy and Spain and spanned both the acute and convalescent phases of COVID-19. A de-identified subject ID, COVID-19 status, age in years and sex were almost always included in the sample metadata. The prospective study material was composed of cDNA or gDNA derived from T cells, B-cell-depleted T cells, or PBMCs. The repertoires were made available in a free public database intended to serve as a resource for research on the immune response to SARS-CoV-2. The dataset comprised deeply sampled blood TCRbeta repertoires from subjects exposed to, actively infected with, or recovered from COVID-19. Where available, HLA class I and class II types were obtained from metadata supplied by the sample provider rather than from assay-based typing. The samples were drawn from the first 160 participants of the ongoing ImmuneRACE study and from some 1,300 subjects provided by 6 global collaborators. General study outcomes and caveats: The amount of clinical and demographic metadata varied by source and participant and was provided uncurated.

Whole blood was collected in K2EDTA tubes by collaborating institutions according to the institutions' own protocols. For TCRbeta analysis, collaborators shipped samples as frozen whole blood, isolated PBMCs, or DNA extracted from either of those sample types. As concerns this clone: Its antigen remains undetermined. Base qualities are not recorded, but no much larger clone differs from it by a single base.

TCRbeta CDR3 regions were amplified from genomic DNA using the immunoSEQ Assay, a bias-controlled multiplex PCR. The authors' analysis ran thus. Nucleated cell counts per sample were estimated from amplification of reference gene primers within the assay. To quantify the absolute abundance of each unique TCRbeta CDR3 rearrangement, sequence reads were collapsed and filtered. For each sample, productive Simpson clonality was calculated as the square root of Simpson's diversity index across productive rearrangements. TCRdb re-hosts the immuneACCESS table, in-frame sequences only. Its copies lack some clones; in the studies checked, an unresolved V gene accounts for under half of them, and the cause for the rest is not known. D and trimming come from the DNA, and the V and J calls and clone size come from that table. Here the sample has roughly 99,000 clones; 80% occur a single time. Over 4% of the sample belongs to the ten largest clones.

The sequenced sample consisted of peripheral blood. The TCR comes from a man in his 70s with acute or convalescent COVID-19.

The CDR3 is CASSERAGAASTDTQYF. DNA sequence: TGTGCCAGCAGTGAGAGGGCGGGGGCTGCAAGCACAGATACGCAGTATTTT. The V and J genes are TRBV6-1 and TRBJ2-3, with TRBD2 tentatively as D gene (7 bases match). The CDR3 runs 17 amino acids, cysteine and phenylalanine included. The kept DNA is CDR3 alone, 51 bases in frame from the first base. As encoded in the germline V gene, CDR1 is MNHNS while CDR2 is SASEGT. V lost 3 bases and J lost 0 bases; the stretch between them is 16 bases long.